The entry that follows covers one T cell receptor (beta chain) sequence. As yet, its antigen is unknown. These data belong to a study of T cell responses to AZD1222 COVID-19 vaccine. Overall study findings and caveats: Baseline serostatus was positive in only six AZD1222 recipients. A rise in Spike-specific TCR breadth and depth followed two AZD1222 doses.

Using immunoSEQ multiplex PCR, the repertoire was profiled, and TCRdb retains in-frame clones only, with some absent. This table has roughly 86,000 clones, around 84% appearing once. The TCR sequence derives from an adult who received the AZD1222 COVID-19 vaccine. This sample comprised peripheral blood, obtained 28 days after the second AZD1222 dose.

The CDR3 DNA follows: TGCGCCAGCAGCAGGACAGAAGCAGGAAACACCATATATTTT. Translating it yields CASSRTEAGNTIYF. The chain joins TRBV5-1 to TRBJ1-3, with TRBD1 as a possible D gene (6 bases). CDR1 is SGHRS and CDR2 is YFSETQ in the germline V gene. The CDR3 has 14 amino acids. The ends were cut back, 4 bases at V and 4 bases at J, with 12 bases in the middle.